The 10 T cell receptor beta chains reported below all come from one sample, sequenced in a study of blood T cell repertoires in COVID-19. Assay: immunoSEQ multiplex PCR; the TCRdb copy retains only in-frame clones and omits some. The sample includes about 100,000 clones, approximately 80% of them seen just once. The sample consisted of peripheral blood. Receptor source: a man aged 65 to 79 with active or convalescent COVID-19.

The chain couples TRBV2 to TRBJ2-7; tentatively, D is TRBD2 (5 bases). Per germline, CDR1 SNHLY and CDR2 FYNNEI. This CDR3 has 13 residues. V lost 7 bases, J lost 6 bases, and 16 bases lay in between. The CDR3: CASTMQRGSEQYF. DNA for the CDR3: TGTGCCAGCACAATGCAACGAGGGAGCGAGCAGTACTTC.

This clone was seen a handful of times. The rearrangement uses TRBV2 and TRBJ2-3; 8 bases are a match to TRBD2. The CDR3 is 16 amino acids. V lost 6 bases and J lost 4; bases outside the gene matches: 12. Germline CDR1 and CDR2: SNHLY and FYNNEI. CDR3 sequence reads: CASRRGGGPAPDTQYF. For the CDR3, the DNA is TGTGCCAGCAGGCGAGGCGGGGGGCCCGCGCCAGATACGCAGTATTTT. The whole variable domain, filled in from reference TRBV2 and TRBJ2-3, reads EPEVTQTPSHQVTQMGQEVILRCVPISNHLYFYWYRQILGQKVEFLVSFYNNEISEKSEIFDDQFSVERPDGSNFTLKIRSTKLEDSAMYFCASRRGGGPAPDTQYFGPGTRLTVL.

The rearrangement uses TRBV18 and TRBJ2-1; 7 bases line up with TRBD1. Trimming at V came to 6 bases and at J to 8 bases, leaving 7 bases not matched to a gene. The CDR3 is 13 amino acids. From germline, CDR1 is KGHSH and CDR2 LQKENI. CDR3 residues: CASSHRGWDEQFF. The CDR3 nucleotides are TGTGCCAGCTCGCACAGGGGCTGGGATGAGCAGTTCTTC.

The V call is TRBV19, the J call TRBJ1-2, with D perhaps TRBD1 (5 bases). The CDR3 consists of 10 residues. Trimming took off 11 bases at V and 5 bases at J, with 9 bases between the two ends. Germline V lookup: CDR1 LNHDA, CDR2 SQIVND (reference sequence). As DNA, the CDR3 is TGTGCCGCGGGGGGATATGGCTACACCTTC. Residues: CAAGGYGYTF.

The chain is built from TRBV28 and TRBJ1-4; D gene unclear. V lost 3 bases, J lost 7 bases, and 15 bases lay in between. This CDR3 has 15 amino acids. The germline CDR1 and CDR2 sequences are MDHEN and SYDVKM. CDR3 nucleotide sequence: TGTGCCAGCAGTTTCCCCGGCCAACGGAGTGAAAAACTGTTTTTT. Protein product: CASSFPGQRSEKLFF.

The chain combines TRBV4-3 with TRBJ1-2; 9 bases map to TRBD1. The CDR3 runs to 14 residues. The germline V gene encodes CDR1 LGHNA and CDR2 YSLEER. The trim removed 4 bases at V and 6 bases at J, leaving 6 bases unmatched. The CDR3 region has the DNA TGCGCCAGCAGCCCTCGGGACAGGGAGGATGGCTACACCTTC. Its protein product is CASSPRDREDGYTF.

The chain recombines TRBV5-1 with TRBJ2-3; D is unresolved. Germline CDR1 SGHRS, CDR2 YFSETQ. The length of the CDR3 is 14 residues. V lost 0 bases to trimming and J lost 5 bases, with 10 bases between them. The CDR3 protein is CASSLGSRRDTQYF. CDR3 DNA: TGCGCCAGCAGCTTGGGGTCTAGAAGAGATACGCAGTATTTT. Looking up the rest from reference TRBV5-1 and TRBJ2-3 gives the full variable domain: KAGVTQTPRYLIKTRGQQVTLSCSPISGHRSVSWYQQTPGQGLQFLFEYFSETQRNKGNFPGRFSGRQFSNSRSEMNVSTLELGDSALYLCASSLGSRRDTQYFGPGTRLTVL.

CDR3 bases: TGTGCCAGCAGCTCCAGGACTAGCGGGGCGAGCTCCTACAATGAGCAGTTCTTC. Its protein is CASSSRTSGASSYNEQFF. The V gene is TRBV11-2, the J gene TRBJ2-1, with TRBD2 identical over 12 bases. The CDR3 is 18 amino acids. The J segment lost 0 bases and the V segment lost 4 bases, leaving 7 bases of the junction unmatched. Germline loops: CDR1 SGHAT, CDR2 FQNNGV.

The V and J genes are TRBV7-9 and TRBJ1-2, with D unclear. Trimming cost V 5 bases and J 2 bases, with 9 bases left between them. The germline CDR1 and CDR2 sequences are SEHNR and FQNEAQ (reference sequence). There are 13 residues in the CDR3. In DNA, the CDR3 is TGTGCCAGCAGCACGGGGATCAACTATGGCTACACCTTC. Amino acid sequence: CASSTGINYGYTF.

This clone was observed a few times. V usage is TRBV11-2 and J usage is TRBJ2-5; TRBD2 aligns across 10 bases. There are 14 residues in the CDR3. V gave up 3 bases and J gave up 7 bases; unmatched junction bases: 5. Germline V gene sequence: CDR1 SGHAT, CDR2 FQNNGV. For the CDR3, the DNA is TGTGCCAGCAGCTTTTTAGCGGGAGGTGGGACCCAGTACTTC. Translating it yields CASSFLAGGGTQYF.